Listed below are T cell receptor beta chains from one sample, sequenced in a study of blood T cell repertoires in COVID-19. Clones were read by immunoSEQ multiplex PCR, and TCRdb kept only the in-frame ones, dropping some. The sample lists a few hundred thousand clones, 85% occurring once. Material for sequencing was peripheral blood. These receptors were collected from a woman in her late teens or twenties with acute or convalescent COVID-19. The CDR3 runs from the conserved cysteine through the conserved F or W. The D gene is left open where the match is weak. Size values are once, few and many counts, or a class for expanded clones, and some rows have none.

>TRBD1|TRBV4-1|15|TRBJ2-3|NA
TGCGCCAGCAGCCAATGGGGACAGGGCACAGATACGCAGTATTTT
CASSQWGQGTDTQYF
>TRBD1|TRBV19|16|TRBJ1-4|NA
TGTGCCAGTAGTGCAGGGACAGTCTGGTTAGGAGAAAAACTGTTTTTT
CASSAGTVWLGEKLFF
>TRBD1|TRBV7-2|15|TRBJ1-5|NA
TGTGCCAGCAGCCCTACGACAGGGATGGGACAGCCCCAGCATTTT
CASSPTTGMGQPQHF
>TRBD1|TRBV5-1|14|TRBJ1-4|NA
TGCGCCAGCAGCCCTGGACAGGGCTTTGAAAAACTGTTTTTT
CASSPGQGFEKLFF
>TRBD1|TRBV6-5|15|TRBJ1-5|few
TGTGCCAGCAGTCCGGGGACAGCCTTAAATCAGCCCCAGCATTTT
CASSPGTALNQPQHF
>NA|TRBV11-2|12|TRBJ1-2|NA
TGTGCCAGCAGCTCGACAGTTACTGGCTACACCTTC
CASSSTVTGYTF
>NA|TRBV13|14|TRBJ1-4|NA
TGTGCCAGCAGCTTCCGTCAGGGAGGAGAAAAACTGTTTTTT
CASSFRQGGEKLFF
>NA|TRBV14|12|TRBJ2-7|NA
TGTGCCAGCAGCCAAGGAGGGATCGAGCAGTACTTC
CASSQGGIEQYF
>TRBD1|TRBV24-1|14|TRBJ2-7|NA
TGTGCCACCAGTGACCAGGGGGACTCCTACGAGCAGTACTTC
CATSDQGDSYEQYF
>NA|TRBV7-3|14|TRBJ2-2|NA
TGTGCCAGCAGCTTAAGCGGGAATGGCGGGGAGCTGTTTTTT
CASSLSGNGGELFF
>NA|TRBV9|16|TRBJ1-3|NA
TGTGCCAGCAGCGCCTTACAAGGGGTCTCTGGAAACACCATATATTTT
CASSALQGVSGNTIYF
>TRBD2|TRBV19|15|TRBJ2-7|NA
TGTGCCGGTATAACGGGGACTAGCGGGAACTACGAGCAGTACTTC
CAGITGTSGNYEQYF
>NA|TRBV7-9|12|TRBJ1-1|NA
TGTGCCAGCAGAGTAGGGGGCACTGAAGCTTTCTTT
CASRVGGTEAFF
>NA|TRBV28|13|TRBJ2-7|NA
TGTGCCAGCAGTTTACCAGGGGTCCGCGAGCAGTACTTC
CASSLPGVREQYF
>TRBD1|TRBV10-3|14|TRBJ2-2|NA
TGTGCCAGTAGCAGCCTCGGACAGGCCGGGGAGCTGTTTTTT
CASSSLGQAGELFF
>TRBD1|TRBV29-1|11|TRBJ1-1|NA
TGCAGCGCGGACAGGGGAGGTGAAGCTTTCTTT
CSADRGGEAFF
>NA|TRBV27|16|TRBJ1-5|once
TGTGCCAGCAGTTACCCCGACAGGTCCATCAATCAGCCCCAGCATTTT
CASSYPDRSINQPQHF
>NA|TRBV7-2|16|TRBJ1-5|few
TGTGCCAGCAGCTTAGCAGAGACTGTTAGCAATCAGCCCCAGCATTTT
CASSLAETVSNQPQHF
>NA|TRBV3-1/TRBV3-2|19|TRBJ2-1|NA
TGTGCCAGCAGCCAAGATCTTATTAGGAGGAAGAAATCCTACAATGAGCAGTTCTTC
CASSQDLIRRKKSYNEQFF